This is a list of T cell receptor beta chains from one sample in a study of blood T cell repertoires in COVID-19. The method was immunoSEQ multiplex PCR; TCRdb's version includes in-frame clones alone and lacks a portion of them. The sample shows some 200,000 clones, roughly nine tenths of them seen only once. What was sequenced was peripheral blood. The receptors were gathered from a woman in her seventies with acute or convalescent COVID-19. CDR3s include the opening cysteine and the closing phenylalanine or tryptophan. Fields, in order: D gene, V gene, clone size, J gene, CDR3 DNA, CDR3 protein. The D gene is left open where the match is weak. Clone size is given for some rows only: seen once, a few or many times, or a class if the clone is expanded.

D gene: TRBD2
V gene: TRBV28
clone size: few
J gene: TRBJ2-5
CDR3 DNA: TGTGCCAGCACCAATAACGGGCTAGCGGAAGAGACCCAGTACTTC
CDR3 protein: CASTNNGLAEETQYF

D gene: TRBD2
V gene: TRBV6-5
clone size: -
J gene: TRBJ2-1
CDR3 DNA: TGTGCCAGCAGGAGGGACTACGAAGAGCAGTTCTTC
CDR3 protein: CASRRDYEEQFF

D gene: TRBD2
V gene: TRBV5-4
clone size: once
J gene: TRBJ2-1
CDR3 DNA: TGTGCCAGCAGCTTGGCGGGTAGCGGGCCCAATGAGCAGTTCTTC
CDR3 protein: CASSLAGSGPNEQFF

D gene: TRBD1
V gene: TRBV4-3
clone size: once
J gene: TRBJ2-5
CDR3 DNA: TGCGCCAGCAGCCAGGATATTAGCAGGACAGGGAACCCTCAAGAGACCCAGTACTTC
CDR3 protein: CASSQDISRTGNPQETQYF

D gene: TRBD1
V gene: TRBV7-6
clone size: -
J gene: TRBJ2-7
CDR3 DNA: TGTGCCAGCAGCTCCGGACAGGGCCCCCATAGGGAGCAGTACTTC
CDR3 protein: CASSSGQGPHREQYF

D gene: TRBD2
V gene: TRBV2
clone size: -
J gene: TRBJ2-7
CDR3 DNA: TGTGCCTCCGGAGGTCCGGGGAGCGGGAGGGTGCCTAGGGGCGAGCAGTACTTC
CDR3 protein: CASGGPGSGRVPRGEQYF

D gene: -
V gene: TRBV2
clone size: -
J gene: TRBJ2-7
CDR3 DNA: TGTGCCAGCAACGTACAGGGTCCCTACGAGCAGTACTTC
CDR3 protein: CASNVQGPYEQYF

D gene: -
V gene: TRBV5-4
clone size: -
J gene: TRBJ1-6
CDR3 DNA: TGTGCCAGCAGCTTGGGGAGGGATTCACCCCTCCACTTT
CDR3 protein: CASSLGRDSPLHF

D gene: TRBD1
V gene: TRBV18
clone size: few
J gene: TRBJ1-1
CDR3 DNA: TGTGCCACGCAGGGGGCGCCCACTGAAGCTTTCTTT
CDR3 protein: CATQGAPTEAFF

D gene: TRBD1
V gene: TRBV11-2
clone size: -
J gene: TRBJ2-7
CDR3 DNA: TGTGCCAGCAGCTTCGGACAGGGGGATACCTACGAGCAGTACTTC
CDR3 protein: CASSFGQGDTYEQYF

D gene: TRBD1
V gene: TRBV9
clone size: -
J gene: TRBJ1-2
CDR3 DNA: TGTGCCAGCAGCGTAGTAGGGGGGACAGGGTACTATGGCTACACCTTC
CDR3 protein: CASSVVGGTGYYGYTF

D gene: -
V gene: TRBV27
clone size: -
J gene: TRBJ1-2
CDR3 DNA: TGTGCCAGCAGTTTCTCGTTAAGGGGGTCGTTCTATGGCTACACCTTC
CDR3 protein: CASSFSLRGSFYGYTF

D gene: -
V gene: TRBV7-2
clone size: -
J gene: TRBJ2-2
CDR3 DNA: TGTGCCAGCAGCTTACGTGGGACTTCAGTGCGTACCGGGGAGCTGTTTTTT
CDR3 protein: CASSLRGTSVRTGELFF

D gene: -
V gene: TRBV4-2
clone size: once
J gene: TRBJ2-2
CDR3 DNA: TGTGCCAGCAGCCACGGTGAGATGGAGGGGGAGCTGTTTTTT
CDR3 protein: CASSHGEMEGELFF